One sample yielded the 27 T cell receptor beta chains listed below, sequenced in a study of blood T cell repertoires in COVID-19 (dated by TCRdb to 2018 to 2021). The method behind the library was the immunoSEQ multiplex PCR assay. TCRdb took over this immuneACCESS table, retaining in-frame rearrangements with V and J assigned. Such tables are incomplete; in checked studies, under half of the missing clones stem from an unresolved V gene, and the remainder is unexplained. The sample table contains about 300,000 clones; only one count was recorded for around 90% of them. The biggest ten clones account for 1.3% of the sample. Sequenced sample: peripheral blood. The origin of the receptors is a man between 70 and 80 years old with acute or convalescent COVID-19.

The CDR3 bases are TGTGCCAGCAGCATCGACTCCACCATATATTTT. Translation: CASSIDSTIYF. V and J are TRBV7-2 and TRBJ1-3; D gene unclear. This CDR3 is 11 amino acids long. Germline V gene sequence: CDR1 SGHTA, CDR2 FQGNSA. The V end was cut by 5 bases, the J end by 9 bases, with 8 bases between.

This clone was counted only a few times. The J gene is TRBJ1-5, the V gene TRBV24-1; 9 nucleotides align to TRBD1. The CDR3 length is 19 residues. V lost 0 bases and J lost 5; bases outside the gene matches: 13. Germline CDR1 and CDR2: KGHDR and SFDVKD. The CDR3 loop reads CATSDLPKPRTGDDQPQHF. The CDR3 nucleotides read TGTGCCACCAGTGATTTGCCCAAACCCCGGACAGGGGACGATCAGCCCCAGCATTTT.

The chain is built from TRBV5-3 and TRBJ2-7, with 10 nucleotides matching TRBD1. TRBV5-3 is marked as an open reading frame, function uncertain. The V segment lost 4 bases and the J segment 5 bases; nucleotides outside the gene matches: 12. CDR3 size: 16 residues. The CDR3, as DNA: TGTGCCAGAAGCGGGACAGGGGAACAAGATGGCCACGAGCAGTACTTC. It is translated as CARSGTGEQDGHEQYF.

The chain links TRBV29-1 to TRBJ1-1; tentative D call: TRBD1 (6 bases). The CDR3 totals 13 residues. CDR1 SQVTM and CDR2 ANQGSEA come from the germline V gene. Trimming removed 4 bases from V and 1 base from J, with 10 bases in between. The CDR3 loop is CSVVRGSNTEAFF. The CDR3 DNA follows: TGCAGCGTTGTGAGGGGGTCGAACACTGAAGCTTTCTTT.

This sequence joins TRBV12-3 or TRBV12-4 and TRBJ2-7; D call uncertain. Trimming cost V 3 bases and J 0 bases, with 6 bases left between them. The CDR3 consists of 13 residues. CDR3 sequence reads: CASSFVDSYEQYF. DNA of the CDR3: TGTGCCAGCAGTTTTGTAGACTCCTACGAGCAGTACTTC.

The chain has TRBV19 and TRBJ1-5; TRBD1 agrees at 7 bases. CDR1 LNHDA and CDR2 SQIVND come from the germline V gene (reference sequence). V lost 3 bases to trimming and J lost 3 bases; unmatched junction nucleotides: 8. CDR3 length: 16 amino acids. CDR3 sequence reads: CASSITHGTDNQPQHF. Here the CDR3 DNA reads TGTGCCAGTAGTATTACCCATGGGACAGACAATCAGCCCCAGCATTTT.

The J gene is TRBJ2-7, the V gene TRBV28; 8 nucleotides align to TRBD1. The CDR3 loop spans 18 amino acids. V trimming: 5 bases; J trimming: 4 bases; junction bases outside the gene matches: 19. Looked up from germline, CDR1 is MDHEN and CDR2 is SYDVKM. CDR3: CASSPSGVRAGGLYEQYF. In nucleotides, the CDR3 is TGTGCCAGCAGTCCCTCAGGGGTGCGGGCAGGGGGCCTATACGAGCAGTACTTC.

The V call is TRBV7-9, the J call TRBJ2-1, with 11 bases that match TRBD2. The germline V gene has CDR1 SEHNR and CDR2 FQNEAQ (reference sequence). The CDR3 runs to 17 residues. Losses at the gene ends were 5 bases for V and 0 bases for J; bases not matched to a gene: 6. CDR3 loop: CASSRTSGRSSYNEQFF. Here the CDR3 DNA reads TGTGCCAGCAGCCGGACTAGCGGGCGTAGCTCCTACAATGAGCAGTTCTTC.

This chain links TRBV4-2 with TRBJ2-1; TRBD2 agrees at 12 bases. CDR1 LGHNA and CDR2 YNFKEQ come from the germline V gene. The CDR3 totals 15 residues. Trimming removed 4 bases from V and 8 bases from J; junction bases left unmatched: 6. The CDR3: CASSRTSGRIHEQFF. For the CDR3, the DNA is TGTGCCAGCAGCCGTACTAGCGGGAGGATCCATGAGCAGTTCTTC.

V usage is TRBV19 and J usage is TRBJ2-7; 8 bases are a match to TRBD1. Losses at the gene ends were 9 bases for V and 0 bases for J; bases not matched to a gene: 10. There are 15 residues in the CDR3. Germline CDR1 and CDR2: LNHDA and SQIVND (reference sequence). For the CDR3, the DNA is TGTGCCAGCAAGGTTGAGGGGACAGGCTCCTACGAGCAGTACTTC. It yields the protein CASKVEGTGSYEQYF.

V is TRBV7-2 and J is TRBJ2-5, with D possibly being TRBD2 (6 bases). V lost 5 bases to trimming and J lost 5 bases, with 21 bases between them. The CDR3 runs to 16 residues. CDR1 is SGHTA, CDR2 FQGNSA, per germline. CDR3 sequence (DNA): TGTGCCAGCAGCAGCCCGCGGGGACGCGGCTTGGAGACCCAGTACTTC. Its translation is CASSSPRGRGLETQYF.

The chain is built from TRBV5-6 and TRBJ1-2; TRBD1 might be the D (6 bases). Germline V CDR1 and CDR2: SGHDT, YYEEEE. V lost 3 bases and J 6 bases, leaving 12 bases between the germline ends. The CDR3 sequence is 13 residues long. The CDR3 nucleotides read TGTGCCAGCAGCTCCTATCACAGGGATGGCTACACCTTC. Translating it yields CASSSYHRDGYTF. Supplemented by reference TRBV5-6 and TRBJ1-2, the full variable domain reads DAGVTQSPTHLIKTRGQQVTLRCSPKSGHDTVSWYQQALGQGPQFIFQYYEEEERQRGNFPDRFSGHQFPNYSSELNVNALLLGDSALYLCASSSYHRDGYTFGSGTRLTVV.

The chain combines TRBV9 with TRBJ1-2, with TRBD1 identical over 11 bases. Unmatched junction bases numbered 6, after V lost 3 bases and J lost 5 bases. This CDR3 has 15 residues. Germline V gives CDR1 SGDLS, CDR2 YYNGEE. This chain's CDR3 is CASSARTGGAYGYTF. CDR3 DNA sequence: TGTGCCAGCAGCGCGAGGACAGGGGGCGCGTATGGCTACACCTTC.

The DNA of the CDR3 is TGTGCCACCTGGGGGGGGAACACTGAAGCTTTCTTT. Its protein is CATWGGNTEAFF. The V and J genes are TRBV10-3 and TRBJ1-1, with D maybe TRBD1 (5 bases). CDR1 is ENHRY and CDR2 is SYGVKD in the germline V gene. This CDR3 contains 12 residues. Trimming took 10 bases from V and 1 from J, leaving 10 bases between them.

V usage is TRBV4-3 and J usage is TRBJ1-5; D is ambiguous. This CDR3 spans 15 amino acids. V was trimmed by 1 base and J by 0 bases, leaving 7 bases between them. Germline V CDR1 and CDR2: LGHNA, YSLEER. The CDR3 reads CASSQAGDSNQPQHF. CDR3 nucleotides: TGCGCCAGCAGCCAAGCCGGGGATAGCAATCAGCCCCAGCATTTT.

The chain links TRBV2 to TRBJ1-5; the D is unclear. CDR3 length equals 12 residues. V was cut by 7 bases and J by 2 bases, with 6 bases left in between. Germline-derived CDR1 and CDR2 are SNHLY and FYNNEI. CDR3 sequence: CASTEGNQPQHF. The CDR3 DNA reads as TGTGCCAGCACAGAGGGCAATCAGCCCCAGCATTTT.

The rearrangement uses TRBV28 and TRBJ2-7, with 12 bases identical to TRBD2. The trim removed 3 bases at V and 7 bases at J, leaving 7 bases unmatched. Germline values: CDR1 MDHEN, CDR2 SYDVKM. There are 15 residues in the CDR3. The chain's CDR3 is CASSFAGLAGGEQYF. The CDR3 bases are TGTGCCAGCAGTTTCGCCGGGCTAGCGGGAGGGGAGCAGTACTTC.

This clone was observed once. This sequence joins TRBV25-1 and TRBJ2-2; maybe TRBD1 (5 bases). Germline CDR1 reads MGHDK; CDR2 reads SYGVNS. CDR3 size: 17 residues. Trimming took off 3 bases at V and 6 bases at J, with 20 bases between the two ends. CDR3 nucleotides: TGTGCCAGCAGTGATCCAATAGGGGCCGGTTCCGCCGGGGAGCTGTTTTTT. Encoded protein: CASSDPIGAGSAGELFF.

The table lists this clone with a count of one. The genes are TRBV3-1 (or the pseudogene TRBV3-2) and TRBJ2-1; tentative D call: TRBD2 (5 bases). The length of the CDR3 is 11 residues. The V gene lost 7 bases and the J gene lost 6 bases, with 7 bases spanning the gap. Per germline, CDR1 LGHDT and CDR2 YNNKEL (reference sequence). The CDR3 is CASKLANEQFF. CDR3 nucleotides: TGTGCCAGCAAGCTAGCCAATGAGCAGTTCTTC.

J is TRBJ2-7 and V is TRBV5-3; 9 bases fit TRBD1. TRBV5-3 is placed among ORFs of uncertain function. CDR3 length equals 14 residues. Trimming removed 5 bases from V and 3 bases from J; junction bases left unmatched: 6. Here the CDR3 reads CARRTGQGSYEQYF. CDR3 sequence (DNA): TGTGCCAGAAGAACGGGACAGGGCAGCTACGAGCAGTACTTC.

The count of this clone is one. The V and J genes are TRBV30 and TRBJ1-4; no definite D call. The ends were cut back, 4 bases at V and 2 bases at J, with 11 bases in the middle. The germline gives CDR1 GTSNPN, CDR2 SVGIG (reference sequence). The CDR3 contains 14 residues. CDR3 residues: CAWTIGGTNEKLFF. Here the CDR3 DNA reads TGTGCCTGGACCATCGGAGGGACTAATGAAAAACTGTTTTTT.

The CDR3 coding sequence is TGTGCCAGCAGCTTGTTAAGGGGGTTCATGAACACTGAAGCTTTCTTT. Translating gives CASSLLRGFMNTEAFF. The chain uses TRBV7-2 and TRBJ1-1, with a possible D match to TRBD1 (6 bases). Germline V gene lookup returns CDR1 SGHTA and CDR2 FQGNSA. The ends were cut back, 3 bases at V and 0 bases at J, with 14 bases in the middle. The CDR3 contains 16 residues.

The rearrangement links TRBV4-1 to TRBJ2-3; unclear D gene. CDR3 size: 15 residues. Germline V CDR1 and CDR2: MGHRA, YSYEKL. V was shortened by 3 bases and J by 1 base, with 11 bases between the two germline ends. The CDR3 reads CASSQVLTGTDTQYF. Written as DNA, the CDR3 is TGCGCCAGCAGCCAGGTGCTTACTGGCACAGATACGCAGTATTTT.

The V call is TRBV3-1 (or the pseudogene TRBV3-2), the J call TRBJ1-4; no clear D. CDR3 length equals 12 residues. The germline V and J ends were trimmed by 3 bases and 8 bases, with 7 bases remaining between them. Germline V gene data show CDR1 as LGHDT and CDR2 as YNNKEL (reference sequence). The CDR3 coding sequence is TGTGCCAGCAGCCAGTCACGGGAAAAACTGTTTTTT. Protein: CASSQSREKLFF.

The chain links TRBV30 to TRBJ1-1; D not certain. Germline CDR1 and CDR2: GTSNPN and SVGIG (reference sequence). The CDR3 contains 13 residues. V was clipped by 6 bases and J by 7 bases, with 18 bases between them. The CDR3: CACQDRNPGEAFF. The CDR3 nucleotides read TGTGCCTGTCAGGATCGAAACCCAGGTGAAGCTTTCTTT.

The gene calls are TRBV28 and TRBJ2-1, with D maybe TRBD2 (5 bases). V lost 5 bases and J lost 13, with 18 bases in between. The CDR3 covers 13 residues. The germline V gene has CDR1 MDHEN and CDR2 SYDVKM. Here the CDR3 reads CASSPPEGFIQFF. CDR3 in DNA: TGTGCCAGCAGTCCTCCAGAGGGATTTATTCAGTTCTTC.

The chain uses TRBV15 and TRBJ1-2; 9 nucleotides match TRBD1. Germline loops: CDR1 LNHNV, CDR2 YYDKDF (reference sequence). The V segment lost 0 bases and the J segment 4 bases; nucleotides outside the gene matches: 3. This CDR3 has 15 residues. The CDR3 DNA follows: TGTGCCACCAGCAGAGATCCACAGGGGGCCTATGGCTACACCTTC. This gives the protein CATSRDPQGAYGYTF.